Listed below are T cell receptor beta chains from one sample, sequenced in a study of vaccination and CD4 T cells after COVID-19. TCRdb processed the PCR reads anew with MiXCR; each CDR3 protein has one entry. The table records fewer than 20,000 distinct CDR3 sequences, about 45% of them present only once. Their antigens are not known. Source: CD4+ T cells from blood, cultured in vitro, taken after SARS-CoV-2 vaccination. The receptor set was obtained from a human donor who had recovered from COVID-19. CDR3s include the opening cysteine and the closing phenylalanine or tryptophan. D genes are given only for firm matches. Clone sizes are given selectively: once, few, many, or a class where the clone is expanded.

j_call clone_size d_call v_call cdr3_nt cdr3_aa
TRBJ1-2 NA TRBD1 TRBV28 TGTGCCACTCAGGGGGGGGCGCGGGGCTACACCTTC CATQGGARGYTF
TRBJ2-5 NA TRBD1 TRBV9 TGTGCCAGCAGCTCAGGGACAGCAGAAGAGACCCAGTACTTC CASSSGTAEETQYF
TRBJ2-1 NA TRBD2 TRBV20-1 TGCAGTGCTAGCGGACTAGCGGGTAACAATGAGCAGTTCTTC CSASGLAGNNEQFF
TRBJ2-2 NA TRBD1 TRBV2 TGTGCCAGCATTACGGACAGGTTTGGCACCGGGGAGCTGTTTTTT CASITDRFGTGELFF
TRBJ2-7 NA NA TRBV20-1 TGCAGTGCTATACAGACGGACCGCCCGGACGAGCAGTACTTC CSAIQTDRPDEQYF
TRBJ1-5 few TRBD1 TRBV20-1 TGCAGTGCTAGAGATCGGACAGGAGGGCAGCCCCAGCATTTT CSARDRTGGQPQHF
TRBJ1-6 few TRBD1 TRBV7-6 TGTGCCAGCAGCTTAGGACCCGGGACAGGGAGCTCACCCCTCCACTTT CASSLGPGTGSSPLHF
TRBJ2-3 NA NA TRBV2 TGTGCCAGCAGTTCCTTTGGGGAGTCACCGGGAGATACGCAGTATTTT CASSSFGESPGDTQYF
TRBJ1-2 NA TRBD1 TRBV4-1 TGCGCCAGCAGCCAAGATCCCAGAGGTTCGGACAGGGGAGGCTATGGCTACACCTTC CASSQDPRGSDRGGYGYTF
TRBJ2-2 NA NA TRBV6-2/TRBV6-3 TGTGCCAGCAGCCTAGAAACCGGGGAGCTGTTTTTT CASSLETGELFF
TRBJ1-1 NA NA TRBV29-1 TGCAGCGTCAGGGAAACGAACACTGAAGCTTTCTTT CSVRETNTEAFF
TRBJ2-3 NA TRBD2 TRBV7-2 TGTGCCAGCAGCTTTCAGAGCGGGAGGGCCGGAGATACGCAGTATTTT CASSFQSGRAGDTQYF
TRBJ2-3 NA NA TRBV10-3 TGTGCCATCAGTGAGGGAGATACGCAGTATTTT CAISEGDTQYF
TRBJ2-3 NA TRBD2 TRBV12-3/TRBV12-4 TGTGCCAGCAGTCCGGGGGGACGTGATACGCAGTATTTT CASSPGGRDTQYF
TRBJ2-5 NA TRBD2 TRBV5-1 TGCGCCAGCAGCTTGGGCCACGGGACTAGAGGACAAGAGACCCAGTACTTC CASSLGHGTRGQETQYF
TRBJ1-5 few NA TRBV20-1 TGCAGTGCTAGGAAGGACGGTAATCAGCCCCAGCATTTT CSARKDGNQPQHF
TRBJ2-6 NA TRBD1 TRBV7-9 TGTGCCAGCAGTCTTACACCGGGACAGGGCTTTGGGGCCAACGTCCTGACTTTC CASSLTPGQGFGANVLTF
TRBJ1-5 NA NA TRBV27 TGTGCCAGCAGTTATCTAAGGGGGGGGGCACATGCGAGGGCAAATCAGCCCCAGCATTTT CASSYLRGGAHARANQPQHF
TRBJ1-1 few NA TRBV4-1 TGCGCCAGCAGCCAAGAGGGGGGTTGGAACACTGAAGCTTTCTTT CASSQEGGWNTEAFF
TRBJ1-1 NA TRBD1 TRBV30 TGTGCCTCAAGGACAGGGGGGTCATACACTGAAGCTTTCTTT CASRTGGSYTEAFF
TRBJ2-5 once NA TRBV6-2/TRBV6-3 TGTGCCAGCAGTGGGGTAGAGACCCAGTACTTC CASSGVETQYF
TRBJ2-7 NA TRBD1 TRBV27 TGTGCCAGCAGTTTAAGGGACAGTCTAACCTACGAGCAGTACTTC CASSLRDSLTYEQYF
TRBJ2-3 NA NA TRBV2 TGTGCCAGCAGTTCTCAGGTGACAGATACGCAGTATTTT CASSSQVTDTQYF
TRBJ2-3 NA NA TRBV6-1 TGTGCCAGCAGTGATCCCACAGATACGCAGTATTTT CASSDPTDTQYF
TRBJ1-2 NA NA TRBV2 TGTGCCAGCAGTGATCTTGGGGGATCCTATGGCTACACCTTC CASSDLGGSYGYTF
TRBJ2-4 NA TRBD2 TRBV20-1 TGCAGTGCTTCGTTCGGACTAGCGGGAGGTCTAGCCAAAAACATTCAGTACTTC CSASFGLAGGLAKNIQYF
TRBJ2-5 NA NA TRBV2 TGTGCCAGCATACCTCGACAGACGGGAGAGACCCAGTACTTC CASIPRQTGETQYF
TRBJ1-1 NA NA TRBV12-3/TRBV12-4 TGTGCCAGCAGGCTCGGACAGTTTGAAGCTTTCTTT CASRLGQFEAFF
TRBJ2-7 medium-sized TRBD2 TRBV15 TGTGCCACCAGCAGAGATCGGGAGGGGCCGGACGAGCAGTACTTC CATSRDREGPDEQYF
TRBJ2-5 NA TRBD2 TRBV7-6 TGTGCCAGCAGCAGCGGCTTCTGGACTAGTGCGAGCCAAGAGACCCAGTACTTC CASSSGFWTSASQETQYF
TRBJ2-2 few TRBD2 TRBV10-3 TGTGCCATCAGTGGAGTTGTAGCGGGAGCTACCGGGGAGCTGTTTTTT CAISGVVAGATGELFF
TRBJ2-7 few NA TRBV20-1 TGCAGTGCTGGCCGGGACCGGGGATCCTACGAGCAGTACTTC CSAGRDRGSYEQYF
TRBJ1-2 NA NA TRBV20-1 TGCAGTGCTTCTAAGGTCCAGGGTAGGGCTGGCTACACCTTC CSASKVQGRAGYTF
TRBJ1-4 NA TRBD1 TRBV2 TGTGCCAGCAGCTCCGGACAGGCCGCCGAAAAACTGTTTTTT CASSSGQAAEKLFF
TRBJ1-5 few NA TRBV28 TGTGCCAGCAGTTCAGGGCGTCAGCCCCAGCATTTT CASSSGRQPQHF
TRBJ2-1 NA NA TRBV2 TGTGCCAGCAGTCTGGAGGGCTCCTACAATGAGCAGTTCTTC CASSLEGSYNEQFF
TRBJ1-5 NA NA TRBV30 TGTGCCTGGAGTGAGTTGGGGGAGCAGCCCCAGCATTTT CAWSELGEQPQHF
TRBJ2-1 once TRBD2 TRBV5-8 TGTGCCAGCAGCTTCAAGACTAGCGGGTTTAATGAGCAGTTCTTC CASSFKTSGFNEQFF
TRBJ2-3 NA TRBD1 TRBV11-1 TGTGCCAGCAGCTCCTCTCAGGGGGCGGTAGATACGCAGTATTTT CASSSSQGAVDTQYF